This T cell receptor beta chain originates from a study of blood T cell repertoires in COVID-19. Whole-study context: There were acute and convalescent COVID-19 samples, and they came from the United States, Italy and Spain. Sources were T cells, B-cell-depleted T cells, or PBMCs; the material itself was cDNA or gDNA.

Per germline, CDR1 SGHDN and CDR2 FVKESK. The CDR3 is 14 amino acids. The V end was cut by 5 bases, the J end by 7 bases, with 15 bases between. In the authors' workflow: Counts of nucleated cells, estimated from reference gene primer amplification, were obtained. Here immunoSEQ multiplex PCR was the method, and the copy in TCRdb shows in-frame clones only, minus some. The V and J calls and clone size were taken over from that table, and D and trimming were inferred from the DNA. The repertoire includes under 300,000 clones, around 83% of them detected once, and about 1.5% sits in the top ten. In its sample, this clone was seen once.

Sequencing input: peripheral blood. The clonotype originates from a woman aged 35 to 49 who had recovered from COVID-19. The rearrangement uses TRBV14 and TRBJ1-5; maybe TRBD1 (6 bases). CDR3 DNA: TGTGCCAGCAGCGAAGGGCAGGGGAACCAGCCCCAGCATTTT. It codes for CASSEGQGNQPQHF. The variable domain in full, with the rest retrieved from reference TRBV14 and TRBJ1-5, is EAGVTQFPSHSVIEKGQTVTLRCDPISGHDNLYWYRRVMGKEIKFLLHFVKESKQDESGMPNNRFLAERTGGTYSTLKVQPAELEDSGVYFCASSEGQGNQPQHFGDGTRLSIL.